A single sample gave rise to the 15 T cell receptor beta chains below, sequenced in a study of cytomegalovirus exposure and HLA in healthy donors. The PCR employed 60 Vbeta primers together with 13 Jbeta primers. TCRdb's table, derived via immunoSEQ multiplex PCR, lists solely in-frame clones and lacks some. The sample holds 120,000 or so clones; 83% are singletons and the top ten take roughly 20%. Sequenced input: PBMCs. The receptor set was obtained from a man aged 18 to 29 in good health and CMV-seropositive.

This rearrangement joins TRBV18 to TRBJ1-1; weak D call: TRBD1 (5 bases). CDR3 length equals 15 residues. Germline lookup yields CDR1 KGHSH and CDR2 LQKENI. V was pared by 6 bases and J by 1 base, with 15 bases between. The CDR3 DNA is TGTGCCAGCTCGCGAGACTCCCAGGGGAACACTGAAGCTTTCTTT. Translated: CASSRDSQGNTEAFF.

V is TRBV29-1 and J is TRBJ2-2, with D perhaps TRBD1 (5 bases). Per germline, CDR1 SQVTM and CDR2 ANQGSEA. The CDR3 sequence is 16 residues long. The germline V and J ends were trimmed by 1 base and 4 bases, with 16 bases remaining between them. CDR3 coding DNA: TGCAGCGTTGAAGCCCAAGGGGCCTCGAGCACCGGGGAGCTGTTTTTT. Its protein product is CSVEAQGASSTGELFF.

The chain uses TRBV6-5 and TRBJ1-5; 10 nucleotides agree with TRBD1. Per germline, CDR1 MNHEY and CDR2 SVGAGI. The CDR3 runs 15 residues. With V trimmed by 5 bases and J by 5 bases, 6 bases remained unmatched. This CDR3 reads CASSTRDRGHQPQHF. CDR3 coding DNA: TGTGCCAGCAGTACCCGGGACAGGGGCCATCAGCCCCAGCATTTT.

This chain joins TRBV6-6 and TRBJ1-1; D remains ambiguous. The CDR3 totals 14 residues. Trimming removed 6 bases from V and 2 bases from J, with 13 bases in between. Germline CDR1 is MNHNY and CDR2 is SVGAGI (reference sequence). The CDR3 here is CASSLDGVNTEAFF. The CDR3 nucleotides read TGTGCCAGCAGCCTCGACGGAGTTAACACTGAAGCTTTCTTT.

The chain couples TRBV15 to TRBJ1-2; 10 bases fit TRBD1. There are 15 residues in the CDR3. V shed 5 bases, J shed 2 bases, and the junction held 5 bases outside the gene matches. Germline V gene sequence: CDR1 LNHNV, CDR2 YYDKDF (reference sequence). This chain's CDR3 is CATSDWTGGNYGYTF. DNA for the CDR3: TGTGCCACCAGCGACTGGACAGGGGGGAACTATGGCTACACCTTC.

The chain is built from TRBV5-5 and TRBJ1-2; D is perhaps TRBD1 (5 bases). Per germline, CDR1 SGHKS and CDR2 YYEKEE (reference sequence). The CDR3 is 13 amino acids. V lost 3 bases and J 4 bases, leaving 10 bases between the germline ends. CDR3: CASSSGQSYGYTF. In nucleotides, the CDR3 is TGTGCCAGCAGCTCCGGACAATCCTATGGCTACACCTTC.

V gene TRBV4-1 combines with J gene TRBJ2-1; D is unresolved. V was clipped by 0 bases and J by 9 bases, with 6 bases between them. Germline V gene sequence: CDR1 MGHRA, CDR2 YSYEKL. The CDR3 contains 12 residues. The CDR3 region is CASSQDRAEQFF. CDR3 DNA: TGCGCCAGCAGCCAAGATAGAGCTGAGCAGTTCTTC.

A single count supports this clone. The rearrangement joins TRBV7-9 to TRBJ2-3, with 8 bases aligning to TRBD2. Germline V gene data show CDR1 as SEHNR and CDR2 as FQNEAQ (reference sequence). The CDR3 is made up of 14 amino acids. The trim removed 6 bases at V and 2 bases at J, leaving 4 bases unmatched. The CDR3 DNA follows: TGTGCCAGCAGGCAAGCGGGGGCCACAGATACGCAGTATTTT. As protein: CASRQAGATDTQYF.

This clone appeared a few times. The CDR3 region is CASSEIAGGTDTQYF. CDR3 in DNA: TGTGCCAGCAGTGAGATAGCGGGGGGCACAGATACGCAGTATTTT. The chain combines TRBV6-4 with TRBJ2-3, with 9 bases identical to TRBD2. The CDR3 length is 15 residues. V was pared by 3 bases and J by 1 base, with 2 bases of the junction left unmatched. Germline assignment: CDR1 MRHNA and CDR2 SNTAGT.

This sequence joins TRBV4-1 and TRBJ2-7; 8 bases map to TRBD2. Germline V gene lookup returns CDR1 MGHRA and CDR2 YSYEKL. The length of the CDR3 is 15 residues. Trimming removed 0 bases from V and 3 bases from J; junction bases left unmatched: 4. The CDR3: CASSQERGDGYEQYF. Written as DNA, the CDR3 is TGCGCCAGCAGCCAAGAGCGGGGGGATGGCTACGAGCAGTACTTC.

This sequence joins TRBV4-2 and TRBJ2-3; 8 bases fit TRBD2. The length of the CDR3 is 15 residues. In germline, CDR1 is LGHNA, CDR2 YNFKEQ. With 0 bases clipped from V and 5 bases from J, the junction kept 4 bases outside the gene matches. The DNA for the CDR3 is TGTGCCAGCAGCCAAGATGGGACTAGAGGAGATACGCAGTATTTT. It translates to CASSQDGTRGDTQYF.

The chain is built from TRBV14 and TRBJ2-7, with 7 bases fitting TRBD1. CDR1 and CDR2 from the germline V gene are SGHDN and FVKESK. V lost 5 bases, J lost 1 base, and 8 bases stayed unmatched. The CDR3 has 15 residues. CDR3 in DNA: TGTGCCAGCAGCTTTACCGGGACAGCATCCTACGAGCAGTACTTC. Protein product: CASSFTGTASYEQYF.

The CDR3 coding sequence is TGCGCCAGCCAGTACGGGACAGGGACCTACGAGCAGTACTTC. Its translation: CASQYGTGTYEQYF. V usage is TRBV5-1 and J usage is TRBJ2-7; 9 bases are shared with TRBD1. The CDR3 has 14 residues. V lost 7 bases to trimming and J lost 2 bases; unmatched junction nucleotides: 7. Germline CDR1 is SGHRS and CDR2 is YFSETQ.

This clone has only one observation. This chain connects TRBV23-1 to TRBJ2-3; TRBD2 matches at 13 bases. Being an ORF, TRBV23-1 has a function that is uncertain. V was clipped by 3 bases and J by 4 bases; unmatched bases: 13. CDR3 length: 19 amino acids. CDR3 nucleotide sequence: TGCGCCAGCAGTCACCTGACAAAACTAGCGGGGGGGCTCGCAGATACGCAGTATTTT. It specifies CASSHLTKLAGGLADTQYF.

The chain links TRBV11-2 to TRBJ2-7, with D possibly matching TRBD2 (6 bases). V lost 0 bases and J lost 0, with 12 bases in between. Germline lookup yields CDR1 SGHAT and CDR2 FQNNGV. CDR3 length equals 16 residues. The CDR3 nucleotides read TGTGCCAGCAGCTTAGAGGGGGGTAGACTCTCCTACGAGCAGTACTTC. Protein sequence: CASSLEGGRLSYEQYF. Looking up the rest from reference TRBV11-2 and TRBJ2-7 gives the full variable domain: EAGVAQSPRYKIIEKRQSVAFWCNPISGHATLYWYQQILGQGPKLLIQFQNNGVVDDSQLPKDRFSAERLKGVDSTLKIQPAKLEDSAVYLCASSLEGGRLSYEQYFGPGTRLTVT.